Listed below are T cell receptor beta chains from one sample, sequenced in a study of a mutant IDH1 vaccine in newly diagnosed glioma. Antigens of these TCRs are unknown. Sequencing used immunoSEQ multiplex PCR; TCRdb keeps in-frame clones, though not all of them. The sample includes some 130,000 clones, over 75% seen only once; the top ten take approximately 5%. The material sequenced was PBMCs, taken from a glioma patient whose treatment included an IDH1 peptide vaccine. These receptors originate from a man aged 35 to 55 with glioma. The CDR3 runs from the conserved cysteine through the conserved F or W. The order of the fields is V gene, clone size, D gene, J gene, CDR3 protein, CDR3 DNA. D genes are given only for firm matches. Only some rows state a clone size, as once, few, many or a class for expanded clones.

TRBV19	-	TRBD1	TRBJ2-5	CASSMNRGLRETQYF	TGTGCCAGTAGTATGAACAGGGGGCTAAGAGAGACCCAGTACTTC
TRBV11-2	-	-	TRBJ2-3	CASSLAWGTDTQYF	TGTGCCAGCAGCTTAGCCTGGGGCACAGATACGCAGTATTTT
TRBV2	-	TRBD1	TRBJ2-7	CASSWDSSYEQYF	TGTGCCAGCAGCTGGGACAGCTCCTACGAGCAGTACTTC
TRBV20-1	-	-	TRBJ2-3	CSASSSVTQYF	TGCAGTGCTAGTAGTAGCGTTACGCAGTATTTT
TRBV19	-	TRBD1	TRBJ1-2	CASSPDRGHGYTF	TGTGCCAGTAGTCCGGACAGGGGACATGGCTACACCTTC
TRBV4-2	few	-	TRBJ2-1	CASSQGLATYNEQFF	TGTGCCAGCAGCCAAGGGCTAGCGACCTACAATGAGCAGTTCTTC
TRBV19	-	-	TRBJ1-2	CASTAGPLNYGYTF	TGTGCCAGTACCGCAGGGCCCCTGAACTATGGCTACACCTTC
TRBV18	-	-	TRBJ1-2	CASSPPLAGPYGYTF	TGTGCCAGCTCACCACCGTTGGCAGGGCCCTATGGCTACACCTTC
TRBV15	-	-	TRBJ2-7	CATSRGIVYEQYF	TGTGCCACCAGCAGAGGGATAGTTTACGAGCAGTACTTC
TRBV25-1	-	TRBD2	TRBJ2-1	CASRPWGGYNEQFF	TGTGCCAGCAGACCATGGGGGGGCTACAATGAGCAGTTCTTC
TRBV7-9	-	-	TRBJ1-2	CASSLGSEYYGYTF	TGTGCCAGCAGCTTGGGGTCTGAGTACTATGGCTACACCTTC